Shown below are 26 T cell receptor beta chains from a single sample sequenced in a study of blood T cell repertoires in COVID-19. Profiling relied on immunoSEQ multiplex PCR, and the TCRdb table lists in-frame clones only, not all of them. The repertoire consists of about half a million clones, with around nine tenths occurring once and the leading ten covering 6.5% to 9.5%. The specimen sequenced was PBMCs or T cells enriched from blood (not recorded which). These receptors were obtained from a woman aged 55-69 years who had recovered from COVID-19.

The CDR3 spells CATSRDLAGIYEQYV. Written as DNA, the CDR3 is TGTGCCACCAGCAGAGATCTGGCGGGGATCTACGAGCAGTACGTC. V gene TRBV15 combines with J gene TRBJ2-7, with D perhaps matching TRBD2 (6 bases). From germline, CDR1 is LNHNV and CDR2 YYDKDF (reference sequence). Deletions cut 0 bases from V and 3 bases from J, with 12 bases between. The CDR3 is 15 residues long.

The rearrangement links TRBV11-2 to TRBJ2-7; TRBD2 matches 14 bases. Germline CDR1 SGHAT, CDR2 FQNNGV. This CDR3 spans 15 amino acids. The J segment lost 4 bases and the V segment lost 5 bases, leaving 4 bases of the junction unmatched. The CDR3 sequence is CASSRLAGGHYEQYV. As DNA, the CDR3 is TGTGCCAGCAGCCGACTAGCGGGGGGGCATTACGAGCAGTACGTC.

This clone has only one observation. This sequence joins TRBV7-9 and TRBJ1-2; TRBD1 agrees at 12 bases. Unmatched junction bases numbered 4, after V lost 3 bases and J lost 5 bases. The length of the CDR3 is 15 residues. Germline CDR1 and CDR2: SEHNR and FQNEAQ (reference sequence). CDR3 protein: CASSLGQGARYGYTF. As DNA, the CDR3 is TGTGCCAGCAGCTTGGGACAGGGGGCCCGGTATGGCTACACCTTC.

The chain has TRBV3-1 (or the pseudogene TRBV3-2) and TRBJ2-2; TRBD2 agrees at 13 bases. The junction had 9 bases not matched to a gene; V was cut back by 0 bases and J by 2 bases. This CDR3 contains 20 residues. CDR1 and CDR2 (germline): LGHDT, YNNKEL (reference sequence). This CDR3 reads CASSQDHLLAGGPNTGELFF. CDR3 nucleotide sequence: TGTGCCAGCAGCCAAGATCACCTACTAGCGGGGGGGCCTAACACCGGGGAGCTGTTTTTT.

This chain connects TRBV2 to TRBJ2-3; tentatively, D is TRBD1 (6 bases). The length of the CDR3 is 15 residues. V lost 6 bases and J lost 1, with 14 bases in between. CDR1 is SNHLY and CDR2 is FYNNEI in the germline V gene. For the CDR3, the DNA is TGTGCCAGCAGGCCCCCAGGGGCTGGCACAGATACGCAGTATTTT. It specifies CASRPPGAGTDTQYF.

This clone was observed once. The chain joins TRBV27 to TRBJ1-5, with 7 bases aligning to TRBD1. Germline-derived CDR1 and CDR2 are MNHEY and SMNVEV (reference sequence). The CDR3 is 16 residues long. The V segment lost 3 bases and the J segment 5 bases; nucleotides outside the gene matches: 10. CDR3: CASSFPAPGGDQPQHF. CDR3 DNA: TGTGCCAGCAGTTTCCCAGCCCCAGGGGGAGATCAGCCCCAGCATTTT.

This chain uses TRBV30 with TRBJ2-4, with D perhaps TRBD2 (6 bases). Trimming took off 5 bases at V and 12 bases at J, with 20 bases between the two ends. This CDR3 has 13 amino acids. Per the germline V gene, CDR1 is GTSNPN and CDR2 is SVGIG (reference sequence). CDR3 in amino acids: CAWGTTGARNQYF. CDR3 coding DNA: TGTGCCTGGGGTACAACGGGAGCTAGGAATCAGTACTTC.

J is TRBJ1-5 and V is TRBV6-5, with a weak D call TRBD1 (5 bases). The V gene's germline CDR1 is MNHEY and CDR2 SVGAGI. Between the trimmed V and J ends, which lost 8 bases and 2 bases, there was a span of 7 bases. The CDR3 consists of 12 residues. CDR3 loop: CASGHGNQPQHF. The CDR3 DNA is TGTGCCAGCGGACACGGCAATCAGCCCCAGCATTTT.

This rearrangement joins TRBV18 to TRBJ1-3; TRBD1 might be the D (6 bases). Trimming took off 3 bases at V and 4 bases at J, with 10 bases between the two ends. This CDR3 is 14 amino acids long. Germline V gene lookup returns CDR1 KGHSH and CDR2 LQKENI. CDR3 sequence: CASSPVQGGNTIYF. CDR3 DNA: TGTGCCAGCTCACCGGTACAGGGCGGAAACACCATATATTTT.

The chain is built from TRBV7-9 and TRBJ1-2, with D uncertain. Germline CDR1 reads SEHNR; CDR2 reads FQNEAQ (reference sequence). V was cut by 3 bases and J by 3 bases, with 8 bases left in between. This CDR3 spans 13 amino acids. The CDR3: CASSFQEDYGYTF. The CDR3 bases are TGTGCCAGCAGCTTCCAGGAGGACTATGGCTACACCTTC.

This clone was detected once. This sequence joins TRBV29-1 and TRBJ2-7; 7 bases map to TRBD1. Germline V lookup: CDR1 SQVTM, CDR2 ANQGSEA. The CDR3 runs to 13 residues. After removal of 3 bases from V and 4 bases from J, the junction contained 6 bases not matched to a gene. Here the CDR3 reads CSVESQGRYEQYV. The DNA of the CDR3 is TGCAGCGTTGAGTCACAGGGGCGGTACGAGCAGTACGTC.

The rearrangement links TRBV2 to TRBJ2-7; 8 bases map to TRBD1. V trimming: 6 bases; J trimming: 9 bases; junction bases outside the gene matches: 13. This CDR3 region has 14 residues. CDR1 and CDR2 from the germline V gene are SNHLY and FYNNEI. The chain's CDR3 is CASRPGGAPTGQYF. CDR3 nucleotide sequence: TGTGCCAGCAGACCAGGGGGCGCTCCGACGGGGCAGTACTTC. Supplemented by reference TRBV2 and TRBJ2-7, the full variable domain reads EPEVTQTPSHQVTQMGQEVILRCVPISNHLYFYWYRQILGQKVEFLVSFYNNEISEKSEIFDDQFSVERPDGSNFTLKIRSTKLEDSAMYFCASRPGGAPTGQYFGPGTRLTVT.

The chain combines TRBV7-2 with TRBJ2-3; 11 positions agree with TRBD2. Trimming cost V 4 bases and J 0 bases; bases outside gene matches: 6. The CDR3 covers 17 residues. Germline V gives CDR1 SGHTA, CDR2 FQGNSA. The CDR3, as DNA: TGTGCCAGCAGCTCGAGGACTAGCGGGTCTAGCACAGATACGCAGTATTTT. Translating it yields CASSSRTSGSSTDTQYF.

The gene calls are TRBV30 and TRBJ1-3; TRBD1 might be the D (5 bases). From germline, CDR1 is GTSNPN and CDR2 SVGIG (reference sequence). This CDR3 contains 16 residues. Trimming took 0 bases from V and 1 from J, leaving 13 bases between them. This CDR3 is CAWSVQAASSGNTIYF. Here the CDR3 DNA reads TGTGCCTGGAGTGTACAGGCGGCGTCTTCTGGAAACACCATATATTTT.

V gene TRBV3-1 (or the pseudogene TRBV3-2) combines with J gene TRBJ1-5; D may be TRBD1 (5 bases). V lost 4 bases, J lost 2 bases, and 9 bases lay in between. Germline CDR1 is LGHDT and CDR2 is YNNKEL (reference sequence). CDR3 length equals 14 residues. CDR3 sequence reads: CASSLGRGNQPQHF. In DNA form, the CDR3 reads TGTGCCAGCAGCCTCGGCAGGGGCAATCAGCCCCAGCATTTT.

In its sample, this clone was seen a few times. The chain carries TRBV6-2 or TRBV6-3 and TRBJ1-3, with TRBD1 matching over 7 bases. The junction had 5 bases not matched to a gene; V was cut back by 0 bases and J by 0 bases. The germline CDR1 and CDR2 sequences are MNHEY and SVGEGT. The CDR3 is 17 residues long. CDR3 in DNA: TGTGCCAGCAGTTACTCCACCGGGACAGTCTCTGGAAACACCATATATTTT. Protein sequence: CASSYSTGTVSGNTIYF.

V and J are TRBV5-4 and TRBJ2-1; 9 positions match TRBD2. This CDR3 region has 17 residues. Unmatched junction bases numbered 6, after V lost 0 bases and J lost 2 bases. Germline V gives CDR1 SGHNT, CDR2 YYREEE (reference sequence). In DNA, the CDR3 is TGTGCCAGCAGCTTGGAGTCGGGACTAGCCGCCTACAATGAGCAGTTCTTC. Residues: CASSLESGLAAYNEQFF.

The DNA for the CDR3 is TGTGCCAGTAGTATGGCAGCGAGGAGTGAGCAGTTCTTC. Translation: CASSMAARSEQFF. This chain uses TRBV19 with TRBJ2-1; D is ambiguous. CDR1 is LNHDA, CDR2 SQIVND, per germline (reference sequence). V lost 3 bases to trimming and J lost 9 bases, with 12 bases between them. The CDR3 has 13 amino acids. Complete variable domain (other parts from reference TRBV19 and TRBJ2-1): DGGITQSPKYLFRKEGQNVTLSCEQNLNHDAMYWYRQDPGQGLRLIYYSQIVNDFQKGDIAEGYSVSREKKESFPLTVTSAQKNPTAFYLCASSMAARSEQFFGPGTRLTVL.

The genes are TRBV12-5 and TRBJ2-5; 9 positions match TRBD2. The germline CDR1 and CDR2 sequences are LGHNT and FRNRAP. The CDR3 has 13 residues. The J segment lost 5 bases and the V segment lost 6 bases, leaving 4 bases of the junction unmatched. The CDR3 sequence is CASGSAGGETQYF. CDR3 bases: TGTGCTAGTGGCTCAGCGGGGGGTGAGACCCAGTACTTC.

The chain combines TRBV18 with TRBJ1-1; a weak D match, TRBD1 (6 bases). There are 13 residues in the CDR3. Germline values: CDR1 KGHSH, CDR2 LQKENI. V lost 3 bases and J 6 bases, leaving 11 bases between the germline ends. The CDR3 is CASSPPGHPEAFF. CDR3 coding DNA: TGTGCCAGCTCACCCCCGGGACACCCTGAAGCTTTCTTT.

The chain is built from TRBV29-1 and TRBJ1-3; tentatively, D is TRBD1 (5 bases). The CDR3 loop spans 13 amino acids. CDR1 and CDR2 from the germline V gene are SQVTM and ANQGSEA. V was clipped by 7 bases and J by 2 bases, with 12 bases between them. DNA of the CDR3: TGCAGCGCATCTCGGGGGACTGGAAACACCATATATTTT. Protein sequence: CSASRGTGNTIYF. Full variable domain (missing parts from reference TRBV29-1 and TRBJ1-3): SAVISQKPSRDICQRGTSLTIQCQVDSQVTMMFWYRQQPGQSLTLIATANQGSEATYESGFVIDKFPISRPNLTFSTLTVSNMSPEDSSIYLCSASRGTGNTIYFGEGSWLTVV.

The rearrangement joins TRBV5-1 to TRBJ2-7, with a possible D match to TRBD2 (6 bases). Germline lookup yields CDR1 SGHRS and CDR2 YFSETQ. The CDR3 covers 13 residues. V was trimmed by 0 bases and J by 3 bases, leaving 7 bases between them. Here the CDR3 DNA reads TGCGCCAGCAGCTTGGCCGGGAGCTACGAGCAGTACTTC. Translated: CASSLAGSYEQYF. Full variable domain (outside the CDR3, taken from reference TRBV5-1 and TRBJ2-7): KAGVTQTPRYLIKTRGQQVTLSCSPISGHRSVSWYQQTPGQGLQFLFEYFSETQRNKGNFPGRFSGRQFSNSRSEMNVSTLELGDSALYLCASSLAGSYEQYFGPGTRLTVT.

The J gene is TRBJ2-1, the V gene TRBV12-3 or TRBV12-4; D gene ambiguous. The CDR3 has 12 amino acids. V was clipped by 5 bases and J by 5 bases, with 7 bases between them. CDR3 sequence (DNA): TGTGCCAGCAGTAATACACACAATGAGCAGTTCTTC. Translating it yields CASSNTHNEQFF.

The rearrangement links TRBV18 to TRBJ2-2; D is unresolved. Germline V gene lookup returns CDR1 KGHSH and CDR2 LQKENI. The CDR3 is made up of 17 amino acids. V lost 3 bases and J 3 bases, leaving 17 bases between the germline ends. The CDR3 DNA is TGTGCCAGCTCACCCAGGTCGCCCCGGTGGGACACCGGGGAGCTGTTTTTT. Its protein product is CASSPRSPRWDTGELFF.

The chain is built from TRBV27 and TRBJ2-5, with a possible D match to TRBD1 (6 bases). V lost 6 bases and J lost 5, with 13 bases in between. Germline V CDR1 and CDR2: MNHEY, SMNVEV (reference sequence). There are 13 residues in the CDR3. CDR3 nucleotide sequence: TGTGCCAGCAGATCAGGGGCAGGGGAGACCCAGTACTTC. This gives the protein CASRSGAGETQYF.

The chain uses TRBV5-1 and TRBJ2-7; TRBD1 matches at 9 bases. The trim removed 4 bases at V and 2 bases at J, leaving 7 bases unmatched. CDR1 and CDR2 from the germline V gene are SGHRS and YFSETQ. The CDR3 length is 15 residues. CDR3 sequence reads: CASSTQGQGPYEQYF. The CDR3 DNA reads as TGCGCCAGCAGCACACAGGGACAGGGTCCCTACGAGCAGTACTTC. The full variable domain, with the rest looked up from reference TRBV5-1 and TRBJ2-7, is KAGVTQTPRYLIKTRGQQVTLSCSPISGHRSVSWYQQTPGQGLQFLFEYFSETQRNKGNFPGRFSGRQFSNSRSEMNVSTLELGDSALYLCASSTQGQGPYEQYFGPGTRLTVT.